The subject of this entry is one T cell receptor beta chain. Its antigen remains unidentified. The sample comes from a study of T cells in localized non-small cell lung cancer. Study-level results: Increased T cell density in blood showed an association with longer overall survival. Heterogeneity within the tumor remains possible, as just one region underwent sequencing. Uninvolved adjacent lung showed higher T cell clonality than tumor. Within adjacent lung there appeared a median roughly 60 of the top 100 tumor clones.

Produced via immunoSEQ multiplex PCR; TCRdb's table is partial and in-frame only. The data contain about 82,000 clones, 80% of them seen just once; the ten biggest clones take up 15% to 20%. This CDR3 has 12 amino acids. The V and J ends lost 3 bases and 5 bases respectively, with 6 bases between them. In germline, CDR1 is MNHEY, CDR2 SMNVEV (reference sequence). This chain connects TRBV27 to TRBJ2-3; D is unclear. This sequence originates from a man aged 40-75 years with stage II squamous cell lung carcinoma. The material sequenced was PBMCs, taken before any cancer treatment. CDR3 DNA: TGTGCCAGCAGTTTGGAAGGAGATACGCAGTATTTT. Protein sequence: CASSLEGDTQYF.